This TCR beta chain comes out of a study of blood T cell repertoires in COVID-19. Study background: Italy, Spain and the United States were the sources of the convalescent and acute COVID-19 samples.

This clone occurred once. The authors' processing: Amplification of reference gene primers provided the estimated nucleated cell counts. Clones were sequenced by immunoSEQ multiplex PCR, and TCRdb holds only the in-frame ones, with some missing. That table furnishes V, J and clone size, whereas the DNA furnished D and trimming. The sample carries tens of thousands of clones, almost 90% recorded once. Sequenced material: peripheral blood. The clonotype was recovered from a man aged 50 to 59 with active COVID-19.

The CDR3 sequence: CASSQDFGAGAYNEQFF. In nucleotides, the CDR3 is TGTGCCAGCAGCCAAGATTTCGGAGCGGGAGCATACAATGAGCAGTTCTTC. This chain uses TRBV4-2 with TRBJ2-1, with 8 bases aligning to TRBD2. The CDR3 spans 17 residues. Germline V gene data show CDR1 as LGHNA and CDR2 as YNFKEQ. The junction had 8 bases not matched to a gene; V was cut back by 0 bases and J by 4 bases.